These 14 T cell receptor beta chains share one sample of origin, sequenced in a study of blood T cells in healthy people across ages. Using a J-beta primer mix together with a sample-barcoded 5' primer, a second PCR was run for about 7 to 12 cycles. TCRdb ran MiXCR on the 5' RACE reads and lists one entry per CDR3 protein. The table records around 800,000 distinct CDR3 sequences, around 45% of them present only once. The specimen was blood. These receptor sequences come from a man aged 80 or over in good health.

On this clonotype itself: This could be a read error, since a much larger clone is one nucleotide away. The CDR3 spells CSARWGSGTGNEQFF. CDR3 DNA sequence: TGCAGTGCTAGATGGGGCTCAGGGACGGGGAATGAGCAGTTCTTC. The V call is TRBV20-1, the J call TRBJ2-1, with D perhaps given as TRBD1 or TRBD2 (5 bases each). CDR3 length equals 15 residues. The V end lost 2 bases, the J end lost 7 bases, and 18 bases lay between the germline ends. From germline, CDR1 is DFQATT and CDR2 SNEGSKA (reference sequence).

This clonotype was recorded only once. This may stem from a read error, because a much larger clone lies one nucleotide away. The chain recombines TRBV7-2 with TRBJ2-3, with 7 bases matching TRBD2. After removal of 5 bases from V and 5 bases from J, the junction contained 1 base not matched to a gene. Germline V CDR1 and CDR2: SGHTA, FQGNSA. CDR3 length: 12 residues. The CDR3 region has the DNA TGTGCCAGCAGCGCTAGCGGAGATACGCAGTATTTT. It is translated as CASSASGDTQYF. The whole variable domain, filled in from reference TRBV7-2 and TRBJ2-3, reads GAGVSQSPSNKVTEKGKDVELRCDPISGHTALYWYRQSLGQGLEFLIYFQGNSAPDKSGLPSDRFSAERTGGSVSTLTIQRTQQEDSAVYLCASSASGDTQYFGPGTRLTVL.

J is TRBJ2-3 and V is TRBV5-1; D is perhaps TRBD2 (5 bases). The CDR3 loop spans 12 amino acids. The V gene's germline CDR1 is SGHRS and CDR2 YFSETQ. The germline V and J ends were trimmed by 7 bases and 6 bases, with 12 bases remaining between them. The CDR3 DNA follows: TGCGCCAGCGCCTCAGGCGGGGATACGCAGTATTTT. Protein product: CASASGGDTQYF.

This rearrangement joins TRBV3-1 to TRBJ2-7; D not certain. CDR1 and CDR2 from the germline V gene are LGHDT and YNNKEL (reference sequence). The CDR3 consists of 14 residues. V was pared by 0 bases and J by 0 bases, with 6 bases between. The DNA of the CDR3 is TGTGCCAGCAGCCAAGAGCACGGCTCCTACGAGCAGTACTTC. Its translation: CASSQEHGSYEQYF.

In its sample, this clonotype was seen a few times. This chain joins TRBV15 and TRBJ1-5; 8 nucleotides align to TRBD1. There are 16 residues in the CDR3. With 3 bases clipped from V and 3 bases from J, the junction kept 7 bases outside the gene matches. Per the germline V gene, CDR1 is LNHNV and CDR2 is YYDKDF (reference sequence). The CDR3 region is CATSRTQGATNQPQHF. The CDR3 region has the DNA TGTGCCACCAGCAGGACCCAGGGGGCTACCAATCAGCCCCAGCATTTT.

Comments on this clonotype: A much larger clone lies a single base off, so this may be a read error. This rearrangement joins TRBV20-1 to TRBJ2-1, with TRBD1 matching 8 bases. From germline, CDR1 is DFQATT and CDR2 SNEGSKA (reference sequence). This CDR3 has 14 residues. The chain's CDR3 is CSALQGAAMDERFF. CDR3 DNA: TGCAGTGCTTTGCAGGGGGCCGCGATGGATGAGCGGTTCTTC.

The V and J genes are TRBV28 and TRBJ2-1; 12 positions agree with TRBD2. The J segment lost 7 bases and the V segment lost 6 bases, leaving 13 bases of the junction unmatched. Germline loops: CDR1 MDHEN, CDR2 SYDVKM. This CDR3 spans 17 amino acids. Written as DNA, the CDR3 is TGTGCCAGCAGCCACCCTAGCGGGAGGGCCTCAGGGAATGAGCAGTTCTTC. It codes for CASSHPSGRASGNEQFF.

The gene calls are TRBV29-1 and TRBJ2-4, with D perhaps matching TRBD2 (6 bases). Trimming took 4 bases from V and 7 from J, leaving 8 bases between them. Per germline, CDR1 SQVTM and CDR2 ANQGSEA. There are 11 residues in the CDR3. The CDR3 nucleotides are TGCAGCGTTGTCCGGGGGAACATTCAGTACTTC. This sequence encodes CSVVRGNIQYF.

As regards this clonotype: As the CDR3 is not closed by the conserved phenylalanine or tryptophan, this likely results from a read error. The rearrangement joins TRBV9 to TRBJ2-5, with D tentatively TRBD2 (6 bases). The J call may be incorrect, as the DNA end agrees better with TRBJ2-7. Germline CDR1 and CDR2: SGDLS and YYNGEE. The CDR3 totals 14 residues. The CDR3 loop is CASSPQQVGGEQYS. In DNA, the CDR3 is TGTGCCAGCAGCCCGCAACAGGTGGGGGGCGAGCAGTACTCC.

This clonotype showed up just a few times. The chain employs TRBV9 and TRBJ2-7, with TRBD2 as a possible D gene (5 bases). V lost 0 bases and J lost 0, with 10 bases in between. The germline gives CDR1 SGDLS, CDR2 YYNGEE. The CDR3 runs 15 residues. In nucleotides, the CDR3 is TGTGCCAGCAGCGTAGCTTCTAGCCTCTCCTACGAGCAGTACTTC. Translated, it gives CASSVASSLSYEQYF.

The rearrangement uses TRBV27 and TRBJ2-1, with 14 bases lining up with TRBD2. Germline lookup yields CDR1 MNHEY and CDR2 SMNVEV (reference sequence). V gave up 6 bases and J gave up 2 bases; unmatched junction bases: 9. This CDR3 has 18 amino acids. The CDR3 loop is CASSSGLAGVGTYNEQFF. Here the CDR3 DNA reads TGTGCCAGCAGCTCGGGACTAGCGGGAGTCGGGACCTACAATGAGCAGTTCTTC.

CDR3 region: CASSPRQYTDTQYF. In DNA form, the CDR3 reads TGTGCCAGCAGCCCGAGACAATATACAGATACGCAGTATTTT. The chain uses TRBV7-2 and TRBJ2-3; no firm D call. Germline CDR1 is SGHTA and CDR2 is FQGNSA. V was pared by 5 bases and J by 3 bases, with 12 bases between. The CDR3 consists of 14 residues.

Details on this clonotype: A read error may explain this, as a much larger clone is one base away. The chain uses TRBV6-2 or TRBV6-3 and TRBJ2-5; perhaps D is TRBD1 or TRBD2 (5 bases each). Germline CDR1 is MNHEY and CDR2 is SVGEGT. V lost 5 bases and J lost 11, with 24 bases in between. The CDR3 is made up of 15 amino acids. The DNA of the CDR3 is TGTGCCAGCAGTGACCCCAGCGGACAAAACAATGAGCAGTACTTC. Translation: CASSDPSGQNNEQYF.

The chain carries TRBV24-1 and TRBJ2-3; 7 bases are shared with TRBD1. This CDR3 region has 15 residues. V was pared by 6 bases and J by 3 bases, with 8 bases of the junction left unmatched. Germline V gene data show CDR1 as KGHDR and CDR2 as SFDVKD. CDR3 amino acids: CATSLPRGNTDTQYF. DNA for the CDR3: TGTGCCACCAGTCTCCCCAGGGGGAATACAGATACGCAGTATTTT.